This T cell receptor beta chain was sequenced for a study of shared clonotypes between healthy human individuals. Concerning this clone itself: The antigen is undetermined.

Findings and limits, study-wide: Enrolling few donors narrowed the genetic and exposure-history diversity that was represented. Only blood samples were collected, and tissue repertoires likely differ.

Method: immunoSEQ multiplex PCR; TCRdb's copy keeps in-frame clones and lacks some. The repertoire consists of a few hundred thousand clones, with less than 80% occurring once and the leading ten covering 10% to 15%. Among the donors, all were Caucasian adults who lived in Nashville, Tennessee. Sequences were obtained from PBMCs. This TCR was sampled from a woman in her forties in good health. Some clones in this sample may be carry-over from other donors' samples.

This CDR3 reads CSVEGAREGAFF. CDR3 DNA: TGCAGCGTTGAAGGGGCGAGGGAGGGGGCTTTCTTT. This chain joins TRBV29-1 and TRBJ1-1; a weak D match, TRBD1 (5 bases). In germline, CDR1 is SQVTM, CDR2 ANQGSEA. The CDR3 runs 12 residues. Deletions cut 1 base from V and 11 bases from J, with 14 bases between.